This T cell receptor (beta chain) came from a study of blood T cell repertoires in COVID-19. About the research overall: T cells, B-cell-depleted T cells, or PBMCs provided the cDNA or gDNA that served as material.

Cohort allocation depended upon clinical history that participants reported. Recovery meant two consecutive negative NP/OP PCR tests, professional clearance, or resolved symptoms. Produced via immunoSEQ multiplex PCR; TCRdb's table is partial and in-frame only. The sample lists approximately 220,000 clones, about 85% occurring once. The germline V gene encodes CDR1 SGHVS and CDR2 FQNEAQ. The V segment lost 6 bases and the J segment 3 bases; nucleotides outside the gene matches: 9. CDR3 length: 15 residues. The sample comprised PBMCs or T cells enriched from blood (not recorded which). The clonotype originates from a woman in her twenties or thirties who had recovered from COVID-19. J is TRBJ1-1 and V is TRBV7-8; TRBD1 aligns across 8 bases. The DNA for the CDR3 is TGTGCCAGCAGTAAAGGACAGGGAGGATACACTGAAGCTTTCTTT. This encodes CASSKGQGGYTEAFF.